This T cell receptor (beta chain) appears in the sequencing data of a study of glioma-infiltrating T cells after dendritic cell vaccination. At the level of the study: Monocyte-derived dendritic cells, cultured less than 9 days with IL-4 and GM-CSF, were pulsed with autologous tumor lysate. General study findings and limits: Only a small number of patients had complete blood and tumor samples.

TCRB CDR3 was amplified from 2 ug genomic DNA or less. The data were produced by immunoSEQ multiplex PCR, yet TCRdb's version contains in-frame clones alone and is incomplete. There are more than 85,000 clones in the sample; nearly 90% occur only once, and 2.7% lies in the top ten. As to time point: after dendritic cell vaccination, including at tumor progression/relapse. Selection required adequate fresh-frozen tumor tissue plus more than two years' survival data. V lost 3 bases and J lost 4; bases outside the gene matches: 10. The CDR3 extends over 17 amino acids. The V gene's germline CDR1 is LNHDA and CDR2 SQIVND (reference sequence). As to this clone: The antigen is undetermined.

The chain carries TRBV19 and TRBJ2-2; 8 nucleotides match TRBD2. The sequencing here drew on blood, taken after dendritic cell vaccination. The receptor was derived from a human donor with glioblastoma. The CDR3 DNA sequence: TGTGCCAGTAGTATCCGCAGCGGGAGTGGCGGCACCGGGGAGCTGTTTTTT. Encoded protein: CASSIRSGSGGTGELFF.